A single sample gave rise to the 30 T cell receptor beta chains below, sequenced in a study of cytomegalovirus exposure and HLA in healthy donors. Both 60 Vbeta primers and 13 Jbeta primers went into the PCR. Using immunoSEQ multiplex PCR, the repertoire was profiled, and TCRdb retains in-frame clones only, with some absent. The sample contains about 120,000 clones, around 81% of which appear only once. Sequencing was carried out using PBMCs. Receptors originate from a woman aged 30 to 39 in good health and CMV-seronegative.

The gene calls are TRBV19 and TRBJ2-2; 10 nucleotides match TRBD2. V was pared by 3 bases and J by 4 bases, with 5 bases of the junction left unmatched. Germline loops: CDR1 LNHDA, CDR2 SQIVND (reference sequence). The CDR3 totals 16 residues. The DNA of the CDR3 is TGTGCCAGTAGTATGACTAGCGGGCTGGGCACCGGGGAGCTGTTTTTT. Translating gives CASSMTSGLGTGELFF.

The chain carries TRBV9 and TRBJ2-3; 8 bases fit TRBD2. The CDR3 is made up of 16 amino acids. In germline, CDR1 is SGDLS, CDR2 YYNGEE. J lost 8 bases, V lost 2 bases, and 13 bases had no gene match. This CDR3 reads CASSVRIAGPPRTQYF. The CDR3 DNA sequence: TGTGCCAGCAGCGTCAGAATAGCGGGGCCACCGCGTACGCAGTATTTT.

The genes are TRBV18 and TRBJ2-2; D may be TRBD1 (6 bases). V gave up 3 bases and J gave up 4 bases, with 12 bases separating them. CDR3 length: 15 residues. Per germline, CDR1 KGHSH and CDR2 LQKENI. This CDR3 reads CASSPRTVITGELFF. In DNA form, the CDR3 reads TGTGCCAGCTCACCCAGGACAGTCATCACCGGGGAGCTGTTTTTT.

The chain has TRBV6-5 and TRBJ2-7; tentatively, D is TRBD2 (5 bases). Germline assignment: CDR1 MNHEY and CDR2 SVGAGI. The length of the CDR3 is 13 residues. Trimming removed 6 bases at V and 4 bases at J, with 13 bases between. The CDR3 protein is CASRDSFLYEQYF. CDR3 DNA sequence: TGTGCCAGCAGGGACTCCTTTTTGTACGAGCAGTACTTC.

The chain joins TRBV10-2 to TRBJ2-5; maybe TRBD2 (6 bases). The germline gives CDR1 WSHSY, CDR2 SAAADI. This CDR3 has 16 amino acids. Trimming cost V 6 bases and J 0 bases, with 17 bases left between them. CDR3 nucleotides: TGCGCCAGCAGCGATGGTTTAGGGACTTACCAAGAGACCCAGTACTTC. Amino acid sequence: CASSDGLGTYQETQYF.

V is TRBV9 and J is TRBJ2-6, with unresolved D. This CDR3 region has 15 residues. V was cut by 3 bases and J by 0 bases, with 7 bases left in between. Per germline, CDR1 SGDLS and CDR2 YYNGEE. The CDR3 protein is CASSGAYSGANVLTF. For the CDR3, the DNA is TGTGCCAGCAGCGGCGCCTACTCTGGGGCCAACGTCCTGACTTTC.

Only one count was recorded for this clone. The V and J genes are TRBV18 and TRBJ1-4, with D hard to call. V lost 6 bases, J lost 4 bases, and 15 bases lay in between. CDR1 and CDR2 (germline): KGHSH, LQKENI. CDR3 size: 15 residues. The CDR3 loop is CASSAPGQSNEKLFF. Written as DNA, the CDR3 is TGTGCCAGCTCGGCCCCAGGCCAGAGTAATGAAAAACTGTTTTTT.

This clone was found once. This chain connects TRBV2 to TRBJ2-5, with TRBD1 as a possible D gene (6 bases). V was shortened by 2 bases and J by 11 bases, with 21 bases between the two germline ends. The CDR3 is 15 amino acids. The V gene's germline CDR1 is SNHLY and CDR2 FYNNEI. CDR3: CASSETGQTQVEQYF. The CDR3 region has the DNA TGTGCCAGCAGTGAAACAGGGCAAACCCAAGTGGAGCAGTACTTC.

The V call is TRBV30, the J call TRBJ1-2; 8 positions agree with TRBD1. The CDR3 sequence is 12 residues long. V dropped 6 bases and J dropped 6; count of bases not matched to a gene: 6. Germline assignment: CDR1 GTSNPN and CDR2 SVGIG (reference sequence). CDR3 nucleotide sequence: TGTGCCTGCCCCGGGACAGGAAATGGCTACACCTTC. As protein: CACPGTGNGYTF.

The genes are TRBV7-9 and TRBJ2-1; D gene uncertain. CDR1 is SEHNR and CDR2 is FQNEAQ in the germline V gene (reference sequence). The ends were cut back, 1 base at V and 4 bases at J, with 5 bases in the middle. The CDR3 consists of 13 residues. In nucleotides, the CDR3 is TGTGCCAGCAGCTTAGTTGAGTACAATGAGCAGTTCTTC. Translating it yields CASSLVEYNEQFF.

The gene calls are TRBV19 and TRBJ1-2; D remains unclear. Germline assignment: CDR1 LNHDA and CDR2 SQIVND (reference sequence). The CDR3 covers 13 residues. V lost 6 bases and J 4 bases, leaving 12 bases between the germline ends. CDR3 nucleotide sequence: TGTGCCAGTAGCGAGGGTTTACTCTATGGCTACACCTTC. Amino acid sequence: CASSEGLLYGYTF. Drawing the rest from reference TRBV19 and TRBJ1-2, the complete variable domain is DGGITQSPKYLFRKEGQNVTLSCEQNLNHDAMYWYRQDPGQGLRLIYYSQIVNDFQKGDIAEGYSVSREKKESFPLTVTSAQKNPTAFYLCASSEGLLYGYTFGSGTRLTVV.

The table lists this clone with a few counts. The CDR3 loop reads CASSATTSGWETQYF. DNA for the CDR3: TGTGCCAGCAGTGCTACGACTAGCGGGTGGGAGACCCAGTACTTC. The rearrangement uses TRBV25-1 and TRBJ2-5; 10 bases map to TRBD2. V gave up 4 bases and J gave up 5 bases; unmatched junction bases: 7. CDR3 length: 15 residues. Germline values: CDR1 MGHDK, CDR2 SYGVNS.

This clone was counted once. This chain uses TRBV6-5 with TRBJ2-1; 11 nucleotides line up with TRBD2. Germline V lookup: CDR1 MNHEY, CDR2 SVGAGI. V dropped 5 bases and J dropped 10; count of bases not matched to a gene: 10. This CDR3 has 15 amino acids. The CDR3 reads CASSRGSGRAQEQFF. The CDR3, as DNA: TGTGCCAGCAGTAGAGGTAGCGGGAGGGCCCAAGAGCAGTTCTTC.

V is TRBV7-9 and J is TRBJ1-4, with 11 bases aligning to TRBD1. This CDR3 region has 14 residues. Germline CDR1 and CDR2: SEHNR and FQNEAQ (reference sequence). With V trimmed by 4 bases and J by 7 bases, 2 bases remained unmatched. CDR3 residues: CASSWDRGVEKLFF. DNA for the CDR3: TGTGCCAGCAGCTGGGACAGGGGGGTTGAAAAACTGTTTTTT.

The CDR3 protein is CASSLGTSGSREQFF. Here the CDR3 DNA reads TGTGCCAGCAGCTTAGGGACTAGCGGGTCCCGAGAGCAGTTCTTC. This rearrangement joins TRBV7-8 to TRBJ2-1, with 11 bases matching TRBD2. The CDR3 runs 15 residues. J was trimmed by 10 bases and V by 1 base; bases with no gene match: 6. Germline CDR1 reads SGHVS; CDR2 reads FQNEAQ.

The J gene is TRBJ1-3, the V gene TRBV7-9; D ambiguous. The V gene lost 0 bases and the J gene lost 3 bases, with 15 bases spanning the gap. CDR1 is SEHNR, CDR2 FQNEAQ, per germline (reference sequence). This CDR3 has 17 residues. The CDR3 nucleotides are TGTGCCAGCAGCTTAGCGCGGGTCTTACAAAATGGAAACACCATATATTTT. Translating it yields CASSLARVLQNGNTIYF. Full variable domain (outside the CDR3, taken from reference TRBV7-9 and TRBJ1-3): DTGVSQNPRHKITKRGQNVTFRCDPISEHNRLYWYRQTLGQGPEFLTYFQNEAQLEKSRLLSDRFSAERPKGSFSTLEIQRTEQGDSAMYLCASSLARVLQNGNTIYFGEGSWLTVV.

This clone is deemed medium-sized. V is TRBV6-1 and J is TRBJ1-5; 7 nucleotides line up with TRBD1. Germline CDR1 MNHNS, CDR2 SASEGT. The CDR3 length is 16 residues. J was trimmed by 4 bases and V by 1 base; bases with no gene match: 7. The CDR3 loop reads CASSEVGGSGNQPQHF. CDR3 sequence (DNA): TGTGCCAGCAGTGAAGTAGGGGGCTCGGGGAATCAGCCCCAGCATTTT.

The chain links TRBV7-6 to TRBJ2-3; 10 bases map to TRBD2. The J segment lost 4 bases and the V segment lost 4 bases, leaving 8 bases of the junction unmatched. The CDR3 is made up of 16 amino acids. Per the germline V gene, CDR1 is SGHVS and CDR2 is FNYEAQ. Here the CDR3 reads CASSSAGTSDPDTQYF. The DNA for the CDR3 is TGTGCCAGCAGCTCCGCCGGGACTAGCGACCCAGATACGCAGTATTTT.

The CDR3 sequence is CASSEDAYSNQPQHF. Here the CDR3 DNA reads TGTGCCAGCAGTGAAGATGCGTATAGCAATCAGCCCCAGCATTTT. This chain connects TRBV2 to TRBJ1-5; the D is unclear. V was pared by 1 base and J by 0 bases, with 7 bases between. This CDR3 contains 15 residues. Germline values: CDR1 SNHLY, CDR2 FYNNEI.

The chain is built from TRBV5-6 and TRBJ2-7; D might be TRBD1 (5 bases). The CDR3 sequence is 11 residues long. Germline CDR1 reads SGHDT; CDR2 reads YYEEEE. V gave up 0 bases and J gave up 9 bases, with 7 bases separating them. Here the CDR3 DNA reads TGTGCCAGCAGCTTGGAAGGGGTGCAGTACTTC. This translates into CASSLEGVQYF.

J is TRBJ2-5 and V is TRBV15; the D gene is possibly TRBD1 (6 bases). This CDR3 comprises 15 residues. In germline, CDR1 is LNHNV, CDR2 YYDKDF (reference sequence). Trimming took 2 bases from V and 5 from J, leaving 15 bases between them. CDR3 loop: CATSRSLTGSETQYF. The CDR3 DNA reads TGTGCCACCAGCAGATCGTTAACAGGGTCGGAGACCCAGTACTTC.

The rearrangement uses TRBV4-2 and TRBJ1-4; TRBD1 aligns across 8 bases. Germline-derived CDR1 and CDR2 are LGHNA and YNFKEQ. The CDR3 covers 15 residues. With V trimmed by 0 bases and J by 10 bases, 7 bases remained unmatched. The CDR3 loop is CASSQDQGARGKLFF. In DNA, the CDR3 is TGTGCCAGCAGCCAAGACCAGGGGGCGCGGGGAAAACTGTTTTTT.

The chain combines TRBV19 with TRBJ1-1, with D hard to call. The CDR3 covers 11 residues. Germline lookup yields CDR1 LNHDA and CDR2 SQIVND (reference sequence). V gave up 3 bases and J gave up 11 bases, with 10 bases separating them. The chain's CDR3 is CASSIRELAFF. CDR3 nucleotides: TGTGCCAGTAGTATCCGGGAGTTGGCTTTCTTT.

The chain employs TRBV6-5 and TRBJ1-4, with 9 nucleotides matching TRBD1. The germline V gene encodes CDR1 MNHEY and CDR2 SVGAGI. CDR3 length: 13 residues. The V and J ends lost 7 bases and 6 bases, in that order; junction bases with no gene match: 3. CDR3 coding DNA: TGTGCCAGCAAACAGGGGGCCTATGAAAAACTGTTTTTT. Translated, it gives CASKQGAYEKLFF.

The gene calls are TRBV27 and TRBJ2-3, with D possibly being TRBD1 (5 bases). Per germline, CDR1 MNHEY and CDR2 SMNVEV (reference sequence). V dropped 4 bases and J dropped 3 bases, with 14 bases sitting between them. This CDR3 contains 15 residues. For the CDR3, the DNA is TGTGCCAGCAGTTCTCAGGGTAGGCTTACAGATACGCAGTATTTT. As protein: CASSSQGRLTDTQYF.

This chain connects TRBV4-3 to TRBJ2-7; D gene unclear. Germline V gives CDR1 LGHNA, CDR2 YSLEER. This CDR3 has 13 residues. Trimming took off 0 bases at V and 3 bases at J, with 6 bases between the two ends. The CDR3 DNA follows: TGCGCCAGCAGCCAAGACCCTTTCTACGAGCAGTACTTC. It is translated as CASSQDPFYEQYF.

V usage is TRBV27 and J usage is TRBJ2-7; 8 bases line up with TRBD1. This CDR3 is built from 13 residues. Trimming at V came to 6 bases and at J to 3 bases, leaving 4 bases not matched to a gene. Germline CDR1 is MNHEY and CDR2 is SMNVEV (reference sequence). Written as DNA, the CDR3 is TGTGCCAGCAGGCAGGGGGCGGACTACGAGCAGTACTTC. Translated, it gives CASRQGADYEQYF.

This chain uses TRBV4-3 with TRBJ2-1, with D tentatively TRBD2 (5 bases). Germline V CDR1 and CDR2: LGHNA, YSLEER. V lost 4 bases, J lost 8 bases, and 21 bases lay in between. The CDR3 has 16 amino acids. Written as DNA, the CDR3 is TGCGCCAGCAGCCTCCGGGATCAGAGTTATTTGGATGAGCAGTTCTTC. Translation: CASSLRDQSYLDEQFF.

CDR3 sequence reads: CASSVGASGRETQYF. Here the CDR3 DNA reads TGTGCCAGCAGCGTAGGTGCTAGCGGAAGAGAGACCCAGTACTTC. This chain connects TRBV9 to TRBJ2-5; 7 bases map to TRBD2. The V gene end was trimmed by 0 bases and the J gene end by 4 bases; junction bases not matched to a gene: 6. The V gene's germline CDR1 is SGDLS and CDR2 YYNGEE. The CDR3 sequence is 15 residues long.

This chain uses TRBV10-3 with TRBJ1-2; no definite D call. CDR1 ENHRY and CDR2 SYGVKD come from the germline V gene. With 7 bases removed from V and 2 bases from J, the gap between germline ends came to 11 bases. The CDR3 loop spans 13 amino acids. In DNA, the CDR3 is TGTGCCATCACCAGCGACCTCAACTATGGCTACACCTTC. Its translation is CAITSDLNYGYTF.